This T cell receptor beta chain was recovered during a study of blood T cells in healthy people across ages. Study background: Per two T cells, template switching captured roughly one barcoded beta molecule.

Using a J-beta primer mix together with a sample-barcoded 5' primer, a second PCR was run for roughly 7 to 12 cycles. Each of the cDNA molecules was tagged by a template-switch adaptor with 12 random nucleotides. Each single sample gave us at least 2.5 million CDR3-containing paired-end reads. TCRdb reprocessed the 5' RACE reads with MiXCR, giving one entry per CDR3 protein. The sample consists of 1,800,000 or so distinct CDR3 sequences, 35% to 50% of them appearing once. CDR3 length: 15 residues. Trimming cost V 11 bases and J 0 bases, with 19 bases left between them. Ranging in age from about 6 to 100, the donors were healthy Caucasian individuals from Russia.

The gene calls are TRBV6-7 and TRBJ2-5; D may be TRBD2 (6 bases). TRBV6-7 is identified as an open reading frame with a role that is uncertain. This TCR was sampled from a human donor in good health. Sequenced material: blood. The CDR3 is CAGRRGSLYQETQYF. The CDR3 nucleotides read TGTGCCGGTCGCCGGGGGAGCTTGTACCAAGAGACCCAGTACTTC.